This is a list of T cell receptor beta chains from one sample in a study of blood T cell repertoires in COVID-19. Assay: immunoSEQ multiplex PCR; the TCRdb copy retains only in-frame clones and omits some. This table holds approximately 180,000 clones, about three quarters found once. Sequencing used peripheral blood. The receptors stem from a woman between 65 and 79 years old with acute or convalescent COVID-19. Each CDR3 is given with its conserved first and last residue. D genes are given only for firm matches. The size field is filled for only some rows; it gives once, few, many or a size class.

DNA: TGTGCCAGTATTGGGACAGGGATTAAAGCTTTCTTT; CDR3: CASIGTGIKAFF; J: TRBJ1-1; size: -; V: TRBV19; D: TRBD1
DNA: TGCGCCAGATCACTGCCTACGGGAGGATCATACAATGAGCAGTTCTTC; CDR3: CARSLPTGGSYNEQFF; J: TRBJ2-1; size: -; V: TRBV23-1; D: TRBD2
DNA: TGTGCCAGCAGTACAAGGGGTACCTATGGCTACACCTTC; CDR3: CASSTRGTYGYTF; J: TRBJ1-2; size: -; V: TRBV6-5; D: -
DNA: TGTGCCTGGAGTGTGGCGGGTTGGGAGACCCAGTACTTC; CDR3: CAWSVAGWETQYF; J: TRBJ2-5; size: -; V: TRBV30; D: -
DNA: TGCGCCAGCATGAGGAGGCTAGCGGGAGGCCAGAGCTCCTACAATGAGCAGTTCTTC; CDR3: CASMRRLAGGQSSYNEQFF; J: TRBJ2-1; size: -; V: TRBV5-1; D: TRBD2
DNA: TGTGCCAGCAGTGAAGGTATTCGGGGTTTCGATGGCTACACCTTC; CDR3: CASSEGIRGFDGYTF; J: TRBJ1-2; size: once; V: TRBV6-1; D: -
DNA: TGTGCCAGCGGACCTAGCGGGAGGCCCTACGAGCAGTACTTC; CDR3: CASGPSGRPYEQYF; J: TRBJ2-7; size: -; V: TRBV11-3; D: TRBD2
DNA: TGTGCCAGCAGTTACTCGACGAGCGGTTTAACGACTGAAGCTTTCTTT; CDR3: CASSYSTSGLTTEAFF; J: TRBJ1-1; size: -; V: TRBV6-6; D: -
DNA: TGTGCCTGGGGGACAGGGGGAACGAACACTGAAGCTTTCTTT; CDR3: CAWGTGGTNTEAFF; J: TRBJ1-1; size: -; V: TRBV30; D: TRBD1
DNA: TGTGCCAGCAGCCTCCGAGAGGAGACCGGGGAGCTGTTTTTT; CDR3: CASSLREETGELFF; J: TRBJ2-2; size: -; V: TRBV3-1/TRBV3-2; D: -
DNA: TGTGCCACCAGCAGAGAAGGGACAGCTCTCACTGAAGCTTTCTTT; CDR3: CATSREGTALTEAFF; J: TRBJ1-1; size: -; V: TRBV15; D: TRBD1
DNA: TGTGCCAGCAGCTTACAGGGGACCGGGGAGCTGTTTTTT; CDR3: CASSLQGTGELFF; J: TRBJ2-2; size: -; V: TRBV7-3; D: -
DNA: TGTGCCAGCAGTTTGGGCTATCAAGAGACCCAGTACTTC; CDR3: CASSLGYQETQYF; J: TRBJ2-5; size: -; V: TRBV6-1; D: -
DNA: TGTGCCAGCAGCTTAGTCAGGGAGACCCAGTACTTC; CDR3: CASSLVRETQYF; J: TRBJ2-5; size: -; V: TRBV7-8; D: -
DNA: TGTGCCAGCAGCTTAGACTTTCAGGCGCAGTATTTT; CDR3: CASSLDFQAQYF; J: TRBJ2-3; size: -; V: TRBV7-9; D: -
DNA: TGTGCCAGCAGCTCCGACCCGAGGGATTCACCCCTCCACTTT; CDR3: CASSSDPRDSPLHF; J: TRBJ1-6; size: -; V: TRBV7-2; D: -
DNA: TGTGCCAGCAGTCGCCGGGACAGGGACACTGAAGCTTTCTTT; CDR3: CASSRRDRDTEAFF; J: TRBJ1-1; size: -; V: TRBV6-5; D: TRBD1